A single sample gave rise to the 20 T cell receptor beta chains below, sequenced in a study of CD8 T cells in Susac syndrome. An input of roughly 0.45 to 1 ug of RNA was subjected to reverse transcription using random hexamers. TCRdb fed the immunoSEQ multiplex PCR reads into MiXCR, producing one record per CDR3 protein. The sample has around 270,000 distinct CDR3 sequences; about 91% are singletons. Sequences were obtained from CD8+ T cells from PBMCs. The receptors derive from a human donor with multiple sclerosis.

This rearrangement joins TRBV12-3 or TRBV12-4 to TRBJ2-2, with a tentative D call TRBD2 (5 bases). The CDR3 contains 14 residues. Trimming cost V 6 bases and J 1 base, with 9 bases left between them. The CDR3 is CASSFGLNTGELFF. The CDR3 DNA is TGTGCCAGCAGCTTCGGACTGAACACCGGGGAGCTGTTTTTT.

The chain is built from TRBV3-1 and TRBJ2-7; 9 nucleotides align to TRBD1. J was trimmed by 0 bases and V by 3 bases; bases with no gene match: 3. Germline V gene lookup returns CDR1 LGHDT and CDR2 YNNKEL (reference sequence). The CDR3 is made up of 15 amino acids. CDR3 DNA: TGTGCCAGCAGCCAGGGACAGGGTCGCTCCTACGAGCAGTACTTC. This sequence encodes CASSQGQGRSYEQYF.

This clonotype was detected only once. In DNA, the CDR3 is TGTGCCAGTAGTGGAGGGTGGGAGACCCAGTACTTC. It is translated as CASSGGWETQYF. The genes are TRBV19 and TRBJ2-5, with a weak D call TRBD2 (6 bases). This CDR3 is built from 12 residues. Germline V gives CDR1 LNHDA, CDR2 SQIVND (reference sequence). Trimming shortened V by 5 bases and J by 5 bases, and 9 bases separated the two germline ends.

The chain carries TRBV19 and TRBJ1-5, with D tentatively TRBD1 (6 bases). The V gene's germline CDR1 is LNHDA and CDR2 SQIVND (reference sequence). CDR3 length: 15 residues. V was trimmed by 0 bases and J by 3 bases, leaving 9 bases between them. The CDR3 DNA reads TGTGCCAGTAGTATAGATGCAGGGGACAATCAGCCCCAGCATTTT. This encodes CASSIDAGDNQPQHF.

The chain joins TRBV20-1 to TRBJ2-7; D is possibly TRBD1 (6 bases). Germline CDR1 and CDR2: DFQATT and SNEGSKA (reference sequence). The CDR3 is 16 residues long. V lost 3 bases and J lost 3, with 21 bases in between. Here the CDR3 reads CSARGASPTMSYEQYF. CDR3 DNA sequence: TGCAGTGCTAGGGGGGCTTCTCCAACAATGAGCTACGAGCAGTACTTC.

V and J are TRBV13 and TRBJ1-2; 7 nucleotides match TRBD1. Germline CDR1 reads PRHDT; CDR2 reads FYEKMQ (reference sequence). J gave up 4 bases and V 7 bases, and 12 bases lay outside the gene matches. The CDR3 spans 15 residues. CDR3 sequence (DNA): TGTGCCAGCACCCAGGGCAGGGGGGCAGGCTATGGCTACACCTTC. Its translation is CASTQGRGAGYGYTF.

The chain has TRBV7-8 and TRBJ2-7; 11 positions agree with TRBD2. CDR1 and CDR2 (germline): SGHVS, FQNEAQ. V was clipped by 5 bases and J by 4 bases; unmatched bases: 4. This CDR3 contains 14 residues. CDR3 sequence: CASSRRLAGYEQYF. In DNA, the CDR3 is TGTGCCAGCAGCCGCCGACTAGCGGGATACGAGCAGTACTTC.

CDR3 nucleotides: TGTGCCAGCAGCGTGCTAGCCATACAGTCTGACACAGATACGCAGTATTTT. Translation: CASSVLAIQSDTDTQYF. The rearrangement uses TRBV9 and TRBJ2-3; a weak D match, TRBD2 (5 bases). The CDR3 extends over 17 amino acids. V lost 2 bases, J lost 2 bases, and 18 bases lay in between. Germline lookup yields CDR1 SGDLS and CDR2 YYNGEE.

The chain combines TRBV2 with TRBJ2-3; 10 bases match TRBD1. Per germline, CDR1 SNHLY and CDR2 FYNNEI. V lost 7 bases to trimming and J lost 4 bases; unmatched junction nucleotides: 8. CDR3 size: 15 residues. The CDR3 spells CASIGTGDDSDTQYF. The CDR3 bases are TGTGCCAGCATTGGGACAGGGGATGATTCAGATACGCAGTATTTT.

The chain uses TRBV4-1 and TRBJ2-3, with D maybe TRBD1 (5 bases). CDR1 and CDR2 from the germline V gene are MGHRA and YSYEKL. This CDR3 is 12 amino acids long. V lost 6 bases and J 12 bases, leaving 16 bases between the germline ends. CDR3 nucleotide sequence: TGCGCCAGCAGTCGAAGGGGTTTAGAACAGTATTTT. Amino acids: CASSRRGLEQYF.

This clonotype was detected a few times. V and J are TRBV4-2 and TRBJ2-4; tentatively, D is TRBD2 (6 bases). Germline CDR1 and CDR2: LGHNA and YNFKEQ. CDR3 length: 14 amino acids. V shed 1 base and J shed 7 bases, with 11 bases lying between them. DNA of the CDR3: TGTGCCAGCAGCCAAGGACTAGAGGTGAACATTCAGTACTTC. It specifies CASSQGLEVNIQYF.

CDR3 in amino acids: CASRGPSNEAFF. The CDR3, as DNA: TGTGCCAGTCGAGGCCCATCTAATGAAGCTTTCTTT. The V gene is TRBV19, the J gene TRBJ1-1; D is unresolved. V was shortened by 8 bases and J by 7 bases, with 14 bases between the two germline ends. The CDR3 spans 12 residues. Germline V CDR1 and CDR2: LNHDA, SQIVND (reference sequence).

This chain joins TRBV27 and TRBJ2-7; the D call may be TRBD1 or TRBD2 (5 bases each). CDR1 and CDR2 (germline): MNHEY, SMNVEV (reference sequence). The CDR3 extends over 11 amino acids. V gave up 8 bases and J gave up 3 bases, with 8 bases separating them. DNA of the CDR3: TGTGCCAGCTGGGACGGCTACGAGCAGTACTTC. Translation: CASWDGYEQYF.

The chain employs TRBV7-9 and TRBJ2-7, with D maybe TRBD2 (5 bases). Germline V gene data show CDR1 as SEHNR and CDR2 as FQNEAQ (reference sequence). The CDR3 totals 11 residues. V shed 6 bases and J shed 6 bases, with 9 bases lying between them. The CDR3 DNA is TGTGCCAGCAGTTCGCGGGCCGAGCAGTACTTC. Protein sequence: CASSSRAEQYF.

J is TRBJ2-7 and V is TRBV6-5; 11 bases fit TRBD2. The CDR3 is made up of 16 amino acids. Germline V gene sequence: CDR1 MNHEY, CDR2 SVGAGI. The V gene end was trimmed by 2 bases and the J gene end by 5 bases; junction bases not matched to a gene: 8. The CDR3 reads CASSYVTSGSPDEQYF. The CDR3 nucleotides read TGTGCCAGCAGTTACGTAACTAGCGGGAGCCCCGACGAGCAGTACTTC.

This sequence joins TRBV12-3 or TRBV12-4 and TRBJ2-3; the D call may be TRBD1 or TRBD2 (5 bases each). The CDR3 consists of 15 residues. V lost 4 bases and J lost 1, with 12 bases in between. CDR3 protein: CASSWGSGGTDTQYF. The CDR3 DNA reads TGTGCCAGCAGTTGGGGGAGTGGGGGCACAGATACGCAGTATTTT.

This sequence joins TRBV7-9 and TRBJ2-7, with TRBD2 as a possible D gene (5 bases). The V end lost 5 bases, the J end lost 7 bases, and 12 bases lay between the germline ends. CDR1 and CDR2 (germline): SEHNR, FQNEAQ (reference sequence). CDR3 length: 12 amino acids. CDR3 coding DNA: TGTGCCAGCAGCCTCGGGAAAATGGAGCAGTACTTC. It translates to CASSLGKMEQYF.

The V gene is TRBV20-1, the J gene TRBJ2-1; D is possibly TRBD2 (6 bases). Germline V gene lookup returns CDR1 DFQATT and CDR2 SNEGSKA (reference sequence). The CDR3 runs 16 residues. The germline V and J ends were trimmed by 3 bases and 6 bases, with 21 bases remaining between them. The CDR3 is CSARDKGVGGRNEQFF. The CDR3 DNA sequence: TGCAGTGCTAGGGATAAGGGCGTTGGAGGGCGCAATGAGCAGTTCTTC.

The chain couples TRBV3-1 to TRBJ1-2; 8 nucleotides agree with TRBD1. The CDR3 is made up of 15 amino acids. V was pared by 4 bases and J by 4 bases, with 8 bases of the junction left unmatched. The germline V gene encodes CDR1 LGHDT and CDR2 YNNKEL (reference sequence). The CDR3 bases are TGTGCCAGCAGCCGCCCAGGACAGGGAAGCTATGGCTACACCTTC. This codes for CASSRPGQGSYGYTF.

The chain couples TRBV19 to TRBJ2-1; the D is unclear. V lost 0 bases to trimming and J lost 7 bases, with 10 bases between them. The CDR3 loop spans 14 amino acids. The germline V gene has CDR1 LNHDA and CDR2 SQIVND (reference sequence). CDR3 sequence reads: CASSIDLALNEQFF. Written as DNA, the CDR3 is TGTGCCAGTAGTATAGATCTGGCTCTAAATGAGCAGTTCTTC. Full variable domain (missing parts from reference TRBV19 and TRBJ2-1): DGGITQSPKYLFRKEGQNVTLSCEQNLNHDAMYWYRQDPGQGLRLIYYSQIVNDFQKGDIAEGYSVSREKKESFPLTVTSAQKNPTAFYLCASSIDLALNEQFFGPGTRLTVL.